Presented here are 24 T cell receptor beta chains from one specimen sequenced in a study of T cell responses to AZD1222 COVID-19 vaccine. Produced via immunoSEQ multiplex PCR; TCRdb's table is partial and in-frame only. The table shows about 110,000 clones, with over 75% occurring only once. Sequences were derived from peripheral blood, sampled on day 0 of AZD1222 vaccination. The receptors stem from an adult in good health.

This clone was found once. V is TRBV7-8 and J is TRBJ1-3; the D is unclear. The CDR3 consists of 12 residues. Between the trimmed V and J ends, which lost 5 bases and 2 bases, there was a span of 4 bases. Looked up from germline, CDR1 is SGHVS and CDR2 is FQNEAQ. The CDR3 nucleotides are TGTGCCAGCAGCGAGGCTGGAAACACCATATATTTT. It specifies CASSEAGNTIYF. The whole variable domain, filled in from reference TRBV7-8 and TRBJ1-3, reads GAGVSQSPRYKVAKRGQDVALRCDPISGHVSLFWYQQALGQGPEFLTYFQNEAQLDKSGLPSDRFFAERPEGSVSTLKIQRTQQEDSAVYLCASSEAGNTIYFGEGSWLTVV.

This clone has more than one count but fewer than ten. This chain links TRBV5-1 with TRBJ2-1; D remains ambiguous. Germline V lookup: CDR1 SGHRS, CDR2 YFSETQ. V lost 3 bases and J 5 bases, leaving 12 bases between the germline ends. The CDR3 has 14 residues. CDR3 sequence reads: CASSWSEQNNEQFF. CDR3 in DNA: TGCGCCAGCAGCTGGTCCGAGCAAAACAATGAGCAGTTCTTC.

The chain joins TRBV28 to TRBJ1-3; D might be TRBD1 (5 bases). The CDR3 is 16 residues long. From germline, CDR1 is MDHEN and CDR2 SYDVKM. V dropped 3 bases and J dropped 4 bases, with 16 bases sitting between them. The CDR3 spells CASSLRQGPTGNTIYF. DNA of the CDR3: TGTGCCAGCAGTTTGCGGCAGGGTCCGACAGGAAACACCATATATTTT.

The gene calls are TRBV7-3 and TRBJ2-1, with 10 bases fitting TRBD2. The CDR3 runs to 14 residues. Trimming cost V 5 bases and J 4 bases; bases outside gene matches: 2. Germline loops: CDR1 SGHTA, CDR2 FQGTGA. The CDR3 DNA reads TGTGCCAGCAGCATAGCGGGAGGATACAATGAGCAGTTCTTC. Its protein product is CASSIAGGYNEQFF.

The rearrangement joins TRBV6-5 to TRBJ2-6, with a weak D call TRBD1 (6 bases). In germline, CDR1 is MNHEY, CDR2 SVGAGI. Trimming stripped 5 bases from V and 4 bases from J, with 12 bases between. CDR3 size: 15 residues. DNA of the CDR3: TGTGCCAGCAGTCCGAGGGGGTCGGGGGCCAACGTCCTGACTTTC. Amino acid sequence: CASSPRGSGANVLTF.

This chain uses TRBV6-2 or TRBV6-3 with TRBJ2-7; 10 nucleotides match TRBD1. Trimming took 5 bases from V and 3 from J; bases not matched to a gene: 4. CDR1 and CDR2 from the germline V gene are MNHEY and SVGEGT. The CDR3 is made up of 14 amino acids. The CDR3 reads CASSTRTGGYEQYF. In nucleotides, the CDR3 is TGTGCCAGCAGTACCCGGACAGGGGGCTACGAGCAGTACTTC.

V and J are TRBV11-2 and TRBJ1-2, with D maybe TRBD1 (6 bases). Trimming removed 5 bases from V and 0 bases from J, with 10 bases in between. The CDR3 runs to 14 residues. In germline, CDR1 is SGHAT, CDR2 FQNNGV. CDR3 DNA sequence: TGTGCCAGCAGCGCCGACAGGACTAACTATGGCTACACCTTC. This translates into CASSADRTNYGYTF.

This clone was counted a single time. This rearrangement joins TRBV27 to TRBJ1-3; D not certain. CDR3 length: 15 residues. Germline V gene data show CDR1 as MNHEY and CDR2 as SMNVEV (reference sequence). V shed 2 bases and J shed 1 base, with 9 bases lying between them. CDR3 sequence: CASSLSKASGNTIYF. CDR3 bases: TGTGCCAGCAGTTTAAGTAAAGCTTCTGGAAACACCATATATTTT.

The V call is TRBV28, the J call TRBJ1-3, with unresolved D. The CDR3 consists of 15 residues. The germline V and J ends were trimmed by 1 base and 4 bases, with 11 bases remaining between them. The germline gives CDR1 MDHEN, CDR2 SYDVKM. The CDR3 DNA follows: TGTGCCAGCAGTTTATATTTACAGACGGGAAACACCATATATTTT. Translated: CASSLYLQTGNTIYF.

This chain joins TRBV5-1 and TRBJ2-3; TRBD2 matches 8 bases. V lost 5 bases to trimming and J lost 2 bases; unmatched junction nucleotides: 4. CDR1 and CDR2 from the germline V gene are SGHRS and YFSETQ. There are 14 residues in the CDR3. The CDR3 DNA is TGCGCCAGCAGTGACGGGGGGGCCACAGATACGCAGTATTTT. Protein sequence: CASSDGGATDTQYF.

The chain links TRBV5-1 to TRBJ1-3; D possibly corresponds to TRBD1 (5 bases). CDR1 SGHRS and CDR2 YFSETQ come from the germline V gene. The CDR3 has 17 amino acids. Trimming took 4 bases from V and 0 from J, leaving 17 bases between them. CDR3 sequence reads: CASSAIGDSGSGNTIYF. CDR3 DNA: TGCGCCAGCAGCGCTATTGGGGACTCCGGCTCTGGAAACACCATATATTTT. The variable domain in full, completed from reference TRBV5-1 and TRBJ1-3, reads KAGVTQTPRYLIKTRGQQVTLSCSPISGHRSVSWYQQTPGQGLQFLFEYFSETQRNKGNFPGRFSGRQFSNSRSEMNVSTLELGDSALYLCASSAIGDSGSGNTIYFGEGSWLTVV.

The rearrangement uses TRBV6-1 and TRBJ2-5; 11 bases align to TRBD2. CDR3 size: 14 residues. J was trimmed by 3 bases and V by 5 bases; bases with no gene match: 2. CDR1 is MNHNS and CDR2 is SASEGT in the germline V gene. For the CDR3, the DNA is TGTGCCAGCAGTAAGGGACTAGCGGAAGAGACCCAGTACTTC. It codes for CASSKGLAEETQYF.

The rearrangement uses TRBV9 and TRBJ2-7; 7 bases map to TRBD1. Germline lookup yields CDR1 SGDLS and CDR2 YYNGEE. Trimming removed 3 bases from V and 3 bases from J; junction bases left unmatched: 12. CDR3 length: 16 residues. CDR3: CASSARDSGWGYEQYF. CDR3 in DNA: TGTGCCAGCAGCGCCCGGGACAGCGGCTGGGGCTACGAGCAGTACTTC.

The genes are TRBV7-9 and TRBJ2-2; possible D gene TRBD1, 5 bases. The V gene lost 5 bases and the J gene lost 1 base, with 20 bases spanning the gap. The V gene's germline CDR1 is SEHNR and CDR2 FQNEAQ (reference sequence). This CDR3 spans 18 amino acids. CDR3 in amino acids: CASSTPPGLPMNTGELFF. The CDR3 nucleotides read TGTGCCAGCAGCACCCCCCCAGGGCTACCGATGAACACCGGGGAGCTGTTTTTT.

The chain recombines TRBV6-4 with TRBJ1-2; TRBD1 might be the D (5 bases). The V end lost 6 bases, the J end lost 5 bases, and 10 bases lay between the germline ends. Germline values: CDR1 MRHNA, CDR2 SNTAGT. This CDR3 has 12 residues. In DNA form, the CDR3 reads TGTGCCAGCAGGACAGAGCTTTATGGCTACACCTTC. It yields the protein CASRTELYGYTF.

This clone was observed a single time. The chain links TRBV19 to TRBJ1-5, with a tentative D call TRBD1 (5 bases). The V gene lost 3 bases and the J gene lost 3 bases, with 12 bases spanning the gap. CDR1 is LNHDA, CDR2 SQIVND, per germline (reference sequence). The CDR3 has 15 amino acids. The CDR3 sequence is CASSIPRVNNQPQHF. In nucleotides, the CDR3 is TGTGCCAGTAGTATCCCCAGGGTCAACAATCAGCCCCAGCATTTT. The full variable domain, with the rest looked up from reference TRBV19 and TRBJ1-5, is DGGITQSPKYLFRKEGQNVTLSCEQNLNHDAMYWYRQDPGQGLRLIYYSQIVNDFQKGDIAEGYSVSREKKESFPLTVTSAQKNPTAFYLCASSIPRVNNQPQHFGDGTRLSIL.

V gene TRBV18 combines with J gene TRBJ2-7; no clear D gene. The V end lost 0 bases, the J end lost 1 base, and 10 bases lay between the germline ends. The germline gives CDR1 KGHSH, CDR2 LQKENI. This CDR3 contains 15 residues. The CDR3 nucleotides read TGTGCCAGCTCACCACCGGTCCCGAATTCCTACGAGCAGTACTTC. This translates into CASSPPVPNSYEQYF.

The chain combines TRBV29-1 with TRBJ2-7, with D possibly TRBD1 on 6 matching bases. Between the trimmed V and J ends, which lost 5 bases and 3 bases, there was a span of 11 bases. The CDR3 extends over 12 amino acids. CDR1 SQVTM and CDR2 ANQGSEA come from the germline V gene. CDR3 loop: CSVSDRFYEQYF. CDR3 DNA sequence: TGCAGCGTTTCGGACAGATTCTACGAGCAGTACTTC.

This clone showed up just a few times. The V call is TRBV10-1, the J call TRBJ1-4; 10 bases match TRBD1. The V and J ends lost 6 bases and 8 bases, in that order; junction bases with no gene match: 9. There are 15 residues in the CDR3. Per germline, CDR1 WNHNN and CDR2 SYGVQD (reference sequence). The DNA for the CDR3 is TGCGCCAGCAGCGCCCACGGGACAGGGGAAGAAAAACTGTTTTTT. Residues: CASSAHGTGEEKLFF.

J is TRBJ2-5 and V is TRBV2, with TRBD1 matching 8 bases. Germline CDR1 and CDR2: SNHLY and FYNNEI. The CDR3 runs 13 residues. V lost 8 bases to trimming and J lost 5 bases; unmatched junction nucleotides: 7. CDR3 nucleotide sequence: TGTGCCAGCTGGCAGGGGGCGTGGGAGACCCAGTACTTC. Translated, it gives CASWQGAWETQYF.

This chain uses TRBV11-2 with TRBJ2-7, with 9 bases identical to TRBD1. J was trimmed by 7 bases and V by 3 bases; bases with no gene match: 10. Germline lookup yields CDR1 SGHAT and CDR2 FQNNGV. The CDR3 covers 15 residues. The CDR3 region is CASSLPWGQGGEQYF. In DNA form, the CDR3 reads TGTGCCAGCAGCTTGCCTTGGGGACAGGGAGGAGAGCAGTACTTC.

The rearrangement joins TRBV5-1 to TRBJ2-1; possibly TRBD2 for D (6 bases). The CDR3 has 15 amino acids. CDR1 SGHRS and CDR2 YFSETQ come from the germline V gene. Trimming pared 0 bases from V and 10 bases from J, leaving 17 bases between. The CDR3 spells CASSLAGDSRLEQFF. The CDR3 nucleotides are TGCGCCAGCAGCTTGGCGGGGGATTCGAGGTTGGAGCAGTTCTTC.

This clone was seen just once. The chain links TRBV7-2 to TRBJ2-7; TRBD1 matches 7 bases. Trimming removed 3 bases from V and 1 base from J; junction bases left unmatched: 3. Per the germline V gene, CDR1 is SGHTA and CDR2 is FQGNSA. This CDR3 spans 14 amino acids. CDR3 bases: TGTGCCAGCAGCTTTCAACAGGGGTCCTACGAGCAGTACTTC. Its protein is CASSFQQGSYEQYF.

This clone was recorded once. V is TRBV6-4 and J is TRBJ1-1; no firm D call. The V gene's germline CDR1 is MRHNA and CDR2 SNTAGT. Trimming took 2 bases from V and 11 from J, leaving 21 bases between them. The CDR3 is 15 amino acids. The CDR3 DNA follows: TGTGCCAGCAGTGACCTTGGGCGGCCCAATGACGGGGCTTTCTTT. Translation: CASSDLGRPNDGAFF.